The clone carrying this T cell receptor (beta chain) was recorded only once. Antigen: not known. The record originates from a study of tumor-infiltrating lymphocytes in primary liver carcinoma. Study context: The tumors ranged from about 4 to 11 cm across and fell within stage T1-T3 N0M0. Productive TCRbeta read yields ran from roughly 3.8 to 7.5 million per sample and were similar between tissues.

Study conclusions and caveats: Tumor-adjacent and tumor-blood pairs shared less of their repertoires than tumor region pairs shared.

Co-extracted RNA and DNA came from roughly 20-30 mg of unsorted bulk tissue. Surgical resection was the treatment these patients received for primary liver carcinoma. TCR beta cDNA was reverse-transcribed from roughly 0.45 ug of total RNA. The reaction used a constant-region primer and ProtoScript II reverse transcriptase. Three-round nested multiplex PCR performed with slightly modified ARM-PCR produced the TCR beta libraries. MiXCR, applied by TCRdb to the multiplex PCR reads, yields one record per CDR3 protein. The sample shows 37,000 or so distinct CDR3 sequences, around 80% of them seen only once. The sequencing input was tumor-adjacent normal liver tissue. This sequence originates from a man aged 40-49 years with primary liver carcinoma and hepatitis B virus infection.

CDR3: CSVGTGVYDTQYF. In DNA, the CDR3 is TGCAGCGTTGGCACGGGAGTGTATGATACGCAGTATTTT. The rearrangement links TRBV29-1 to TRBJ2-3, with TRBD2 as a possible D gene (6 bases). Germline V CDR1 and CDR2: SQVTM, ANQGSEA. This CDR3 contains 13 residues. Trimming stripped 4 bases from V and 6 bases from J, with 14 bases between.